The T cell receptor beta chain described here comes from a study of T-cell reconstitution after alpha-beta-depleted transplantation in children. General study findings and limits: Approximately two months post-transplant, alpha-beta T cells reportedly originated from several hundred expanded graft clones. One year post-transplant, T-cell counts and diversity were largely derived from T cells produced anew.

On this clonotype: Its antigen is still unknown.

Preparing the TCRbeta library involved the use of unique molecular identifiers. Each CDR3 protein gets one entry after TCRdb re-called the PCR reads with MiXCR. Here the sample spans around 45,000 distinct CDR3 sequences, around 56% being singletons. The germline V gene encodes CDR1 MRHNA and CDR2 SNTAGT. V shed 4 bases and J shed 4 bases, with 14 bases lying between them. CDR3 length: 15 amino acids. Sample: peripheral blood, taken before TCRalphabeta/CD19-depleted stem cell transplant. This receptor was obtained from a boy in the first two years of life with SCID, due to receive a stem cell transplant. This chain joins TRBV6-4 and TRBJ2-1; maybe TRBD1 (5 bases). CDR3 coding DNA: TGTGCCAGCAGTGTCTCAGGGATGGATTACAATGAGCAGTTCTTC. This encodes CASSVSGMDYNEQFF.